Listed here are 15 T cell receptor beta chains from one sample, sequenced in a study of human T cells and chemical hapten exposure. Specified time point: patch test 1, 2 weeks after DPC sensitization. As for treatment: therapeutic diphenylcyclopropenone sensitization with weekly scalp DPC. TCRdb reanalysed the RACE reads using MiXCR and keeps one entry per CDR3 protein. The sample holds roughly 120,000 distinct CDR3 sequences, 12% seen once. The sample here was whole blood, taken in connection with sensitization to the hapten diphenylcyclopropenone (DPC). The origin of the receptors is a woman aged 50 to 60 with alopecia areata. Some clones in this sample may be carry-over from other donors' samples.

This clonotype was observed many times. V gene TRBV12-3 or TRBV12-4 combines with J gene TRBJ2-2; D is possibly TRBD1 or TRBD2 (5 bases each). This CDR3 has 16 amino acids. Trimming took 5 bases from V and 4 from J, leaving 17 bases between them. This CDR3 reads CASSRNPGRGTGELFF. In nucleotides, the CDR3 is TGTGCCAGCAGTCGTAATCCGGGGCGAGGCACCGGGGAGCTGTTTTTT.

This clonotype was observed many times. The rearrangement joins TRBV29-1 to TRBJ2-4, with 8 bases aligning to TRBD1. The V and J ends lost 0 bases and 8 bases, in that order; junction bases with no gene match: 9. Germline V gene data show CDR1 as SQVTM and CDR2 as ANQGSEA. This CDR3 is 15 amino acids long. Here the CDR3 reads CSVEDHRGRIDIQYF. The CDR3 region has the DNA TGCAGCGTTGAAGATCACAGGGGGAGGATCGACATTCAGTACTTC.

Here the CDR3 DNA reads TGTGCCAGCAGCATCAGGGGAGCTGGGGCCAACGTCCTGACTTTC. Encoded protein: CASSIRGAGANVLTF. The V call is TRBV11-1, the J call TRBJ2-6; the D gene is possibly TRBD1 (6 bases). The CDR3 has 15 residues. Trimming removed 5 bases from V and 2 bases from J, with 10 bases in between. Germline CDR1 SGHAT, CDR2 FQDESV (reference sequence).

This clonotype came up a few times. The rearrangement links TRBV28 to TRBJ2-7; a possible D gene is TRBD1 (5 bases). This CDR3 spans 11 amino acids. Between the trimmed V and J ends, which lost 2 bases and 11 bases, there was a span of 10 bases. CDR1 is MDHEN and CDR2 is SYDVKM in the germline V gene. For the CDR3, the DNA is TGTGCCAGCAGTTTAAGGGGTCTGGAGTACTTC. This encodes CASSLRGLEYF.

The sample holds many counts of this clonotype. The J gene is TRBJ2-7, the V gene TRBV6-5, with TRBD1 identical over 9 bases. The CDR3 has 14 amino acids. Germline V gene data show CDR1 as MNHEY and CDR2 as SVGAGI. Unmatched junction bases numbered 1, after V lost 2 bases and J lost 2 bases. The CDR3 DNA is TGTGCCAGCAGTTACGACAGGGGGGCCTACGAGCAGTACTTC. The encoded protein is CASSYDRGAYEQYF.

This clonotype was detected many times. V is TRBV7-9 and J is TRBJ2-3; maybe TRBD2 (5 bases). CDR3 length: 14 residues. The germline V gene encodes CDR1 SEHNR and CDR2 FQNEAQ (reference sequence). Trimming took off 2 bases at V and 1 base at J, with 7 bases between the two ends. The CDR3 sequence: CASSLNSGTDTQYF. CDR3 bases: TGTGCCAGCAGCTTAAATAGCGGCACAGATACGCAGTATTTT.

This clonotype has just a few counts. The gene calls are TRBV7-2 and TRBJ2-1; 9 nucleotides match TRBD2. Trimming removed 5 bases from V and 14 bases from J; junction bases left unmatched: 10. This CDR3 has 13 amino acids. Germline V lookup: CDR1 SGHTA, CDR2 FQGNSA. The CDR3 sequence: CASSPPLAGREFF. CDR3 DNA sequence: TGTGCCAGCAGCCCCCCCCTAGCGGGGCGGGAGTTCTTC.

The CDR3: CATSRGYTDTQYF. The DNA of the CDR3 is TGTGCCACCAGCAGGGGTTACACAGATACGCAGTATTTT. The rearrangement joins TRBV15 to TRBJ2-3, with D uncertain. There are 13 residues in the CDR3. CDR1 and CDR2 (germline): LNHNV, YYDKDF (reference sequence). V lost 3 bases, J lost 2 bases, and 6 bases lay in between.

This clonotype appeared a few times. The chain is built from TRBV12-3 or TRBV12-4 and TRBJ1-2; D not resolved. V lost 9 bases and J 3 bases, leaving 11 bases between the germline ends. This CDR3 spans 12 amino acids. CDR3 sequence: CASRRDYYGYTF. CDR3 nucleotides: TGTGCCAGTAGGAGGGATTACTATGGCTACACCTTC.

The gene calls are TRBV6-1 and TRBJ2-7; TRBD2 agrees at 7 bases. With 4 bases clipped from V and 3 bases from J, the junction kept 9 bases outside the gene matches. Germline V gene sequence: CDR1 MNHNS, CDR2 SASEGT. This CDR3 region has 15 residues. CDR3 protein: CASSGWQAGDYEQYF. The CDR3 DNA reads TGTGCCAGCAGTGGCTGGCAGGCGGGGGACTACGAGCAGTACTTC.

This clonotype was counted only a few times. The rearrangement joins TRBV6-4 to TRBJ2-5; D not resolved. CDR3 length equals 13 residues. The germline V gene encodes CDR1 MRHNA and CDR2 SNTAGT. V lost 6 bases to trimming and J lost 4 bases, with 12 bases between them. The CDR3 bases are TGTGCCAGCAGCGAGGACCCGGCAGAGACCCAGTACTTC. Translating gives CASSEDPAETQYF.

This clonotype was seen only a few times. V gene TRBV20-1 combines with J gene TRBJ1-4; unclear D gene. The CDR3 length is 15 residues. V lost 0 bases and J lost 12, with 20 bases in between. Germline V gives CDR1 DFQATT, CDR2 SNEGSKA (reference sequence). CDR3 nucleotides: TGCAGTGCTAGAGATTCCGAGGCAGGCGGCAAGGAACTGTTTTTT. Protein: CSARDSEAGGKELFF.

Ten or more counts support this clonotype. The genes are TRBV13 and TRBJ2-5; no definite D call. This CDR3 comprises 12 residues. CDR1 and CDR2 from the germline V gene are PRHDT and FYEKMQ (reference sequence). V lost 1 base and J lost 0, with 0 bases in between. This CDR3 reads CASSLDQETQYF. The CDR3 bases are TGTGCCAGCAGCTTAGACCAAGAGACCCAGTACTTC. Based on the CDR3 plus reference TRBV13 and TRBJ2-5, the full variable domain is AAGVIQSPRHLIKEKRETATLKCYPIPRHDTVYWYQQGPGQDPQFLISFYEKMQSDKGSIPDRFSAQQFSDYHSELNMSSLELGDSALYFCASSLDQETQYFGPGTRLLVL.

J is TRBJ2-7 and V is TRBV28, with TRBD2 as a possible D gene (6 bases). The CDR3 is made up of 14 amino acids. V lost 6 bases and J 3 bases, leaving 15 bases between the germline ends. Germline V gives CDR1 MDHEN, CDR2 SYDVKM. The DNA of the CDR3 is TGTGCCAGCAGGGATTCCGGGACTGTCTACGAGCAGTACTTC. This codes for CASRDSGTVYEQYF. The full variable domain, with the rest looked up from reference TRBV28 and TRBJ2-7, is DVKVTQSSRYLVKRTGEKVFLECVQDMDHENMFWYRQDPGLGLRLIYFSYDVKMKEKGDIPEGYSVSREKKERFSLILESASTNQTSMYLCASRDSGTVYEQYFGPGTRLTVT.

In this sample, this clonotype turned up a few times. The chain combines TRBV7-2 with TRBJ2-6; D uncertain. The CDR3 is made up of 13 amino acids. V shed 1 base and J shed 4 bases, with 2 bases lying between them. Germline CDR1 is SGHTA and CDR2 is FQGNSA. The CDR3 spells CASSLGGANVLTF. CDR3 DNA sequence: TGTGCCAGCAGCTTAGGAGGGGCCAACGTCCTGACTTTC.